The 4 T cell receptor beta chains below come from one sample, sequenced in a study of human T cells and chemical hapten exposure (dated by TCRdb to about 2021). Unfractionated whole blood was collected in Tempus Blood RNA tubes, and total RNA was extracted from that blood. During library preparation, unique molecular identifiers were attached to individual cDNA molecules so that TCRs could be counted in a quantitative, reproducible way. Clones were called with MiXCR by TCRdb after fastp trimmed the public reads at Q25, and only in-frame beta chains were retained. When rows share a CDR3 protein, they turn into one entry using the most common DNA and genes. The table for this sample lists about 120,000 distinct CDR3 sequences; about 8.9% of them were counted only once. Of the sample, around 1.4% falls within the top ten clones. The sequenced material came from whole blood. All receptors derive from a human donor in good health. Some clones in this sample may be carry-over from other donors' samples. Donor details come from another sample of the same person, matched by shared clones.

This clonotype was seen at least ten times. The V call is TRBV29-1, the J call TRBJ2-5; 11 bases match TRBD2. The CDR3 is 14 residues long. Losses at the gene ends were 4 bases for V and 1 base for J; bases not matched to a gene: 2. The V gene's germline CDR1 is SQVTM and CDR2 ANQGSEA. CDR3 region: CSVAGTSGQETQYF. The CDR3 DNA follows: TGCAGCGTTGCCGGGACTAGCGGCCAAGAGACCCAGTACTTC.

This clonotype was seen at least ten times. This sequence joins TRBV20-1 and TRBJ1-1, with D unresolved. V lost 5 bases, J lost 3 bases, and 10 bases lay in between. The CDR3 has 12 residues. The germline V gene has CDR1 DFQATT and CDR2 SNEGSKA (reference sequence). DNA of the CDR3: TGCAGTGCTCGTCTAACGGACACTGAAGCTTTCTTT. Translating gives CSARLTDTEAFF.

This chain's CDR3 is CASVAYNEQFF. The CDR3 nucleotides read TGCGCCAGCGTGGCCTACAATGAGCAGTTCTTC. The chain joins TRBV5-1 to TRBJ2-1; no reliable D call. The CDR3 extends over 11 amino acids. Trimming pared 7 bases from V and 2 bases from J, leaving 4 bases between. Looked up from germline, CDR1 is SGHRS and CDR2 is YFSETQ. The variable domain in full, with the rest retrieved from reference TRBV5-1 and TRBJ2-1, is KAGVTQTPRYLIKTRGQQVTLSCSPISGHRSVSWYQQTPGQGLQFLFEYFSETQRNKGNFPGRFSGRQFSNSRSEMNVSTLELGDSALYLCASVAYNEQFFGPGTRLTVL.

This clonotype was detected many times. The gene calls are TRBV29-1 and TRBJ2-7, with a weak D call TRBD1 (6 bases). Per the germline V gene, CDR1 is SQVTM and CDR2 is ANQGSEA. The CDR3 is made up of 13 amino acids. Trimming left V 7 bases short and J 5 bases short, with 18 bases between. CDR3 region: CSALRDIGHEQYF. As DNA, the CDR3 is TGCAGCGCTCTACGGGACATCGGACACGAGCAGTACTTC.